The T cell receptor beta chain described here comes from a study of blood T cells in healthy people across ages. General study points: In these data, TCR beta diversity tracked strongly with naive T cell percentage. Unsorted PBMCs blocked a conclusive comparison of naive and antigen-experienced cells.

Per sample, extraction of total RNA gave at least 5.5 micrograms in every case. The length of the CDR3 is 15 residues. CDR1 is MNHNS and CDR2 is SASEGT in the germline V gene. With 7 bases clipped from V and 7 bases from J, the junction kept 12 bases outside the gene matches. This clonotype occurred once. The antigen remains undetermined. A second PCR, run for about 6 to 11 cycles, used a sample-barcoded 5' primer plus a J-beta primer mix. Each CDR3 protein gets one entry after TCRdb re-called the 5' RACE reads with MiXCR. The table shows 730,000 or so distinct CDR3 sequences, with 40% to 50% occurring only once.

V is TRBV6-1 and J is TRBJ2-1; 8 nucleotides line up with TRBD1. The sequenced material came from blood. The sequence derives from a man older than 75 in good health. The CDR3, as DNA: TGTGCCAGCAACTTACAGGGGGGCCTTGGTAATGAGCAGTTCTTC. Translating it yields CASNLQGGLGNEQFF.